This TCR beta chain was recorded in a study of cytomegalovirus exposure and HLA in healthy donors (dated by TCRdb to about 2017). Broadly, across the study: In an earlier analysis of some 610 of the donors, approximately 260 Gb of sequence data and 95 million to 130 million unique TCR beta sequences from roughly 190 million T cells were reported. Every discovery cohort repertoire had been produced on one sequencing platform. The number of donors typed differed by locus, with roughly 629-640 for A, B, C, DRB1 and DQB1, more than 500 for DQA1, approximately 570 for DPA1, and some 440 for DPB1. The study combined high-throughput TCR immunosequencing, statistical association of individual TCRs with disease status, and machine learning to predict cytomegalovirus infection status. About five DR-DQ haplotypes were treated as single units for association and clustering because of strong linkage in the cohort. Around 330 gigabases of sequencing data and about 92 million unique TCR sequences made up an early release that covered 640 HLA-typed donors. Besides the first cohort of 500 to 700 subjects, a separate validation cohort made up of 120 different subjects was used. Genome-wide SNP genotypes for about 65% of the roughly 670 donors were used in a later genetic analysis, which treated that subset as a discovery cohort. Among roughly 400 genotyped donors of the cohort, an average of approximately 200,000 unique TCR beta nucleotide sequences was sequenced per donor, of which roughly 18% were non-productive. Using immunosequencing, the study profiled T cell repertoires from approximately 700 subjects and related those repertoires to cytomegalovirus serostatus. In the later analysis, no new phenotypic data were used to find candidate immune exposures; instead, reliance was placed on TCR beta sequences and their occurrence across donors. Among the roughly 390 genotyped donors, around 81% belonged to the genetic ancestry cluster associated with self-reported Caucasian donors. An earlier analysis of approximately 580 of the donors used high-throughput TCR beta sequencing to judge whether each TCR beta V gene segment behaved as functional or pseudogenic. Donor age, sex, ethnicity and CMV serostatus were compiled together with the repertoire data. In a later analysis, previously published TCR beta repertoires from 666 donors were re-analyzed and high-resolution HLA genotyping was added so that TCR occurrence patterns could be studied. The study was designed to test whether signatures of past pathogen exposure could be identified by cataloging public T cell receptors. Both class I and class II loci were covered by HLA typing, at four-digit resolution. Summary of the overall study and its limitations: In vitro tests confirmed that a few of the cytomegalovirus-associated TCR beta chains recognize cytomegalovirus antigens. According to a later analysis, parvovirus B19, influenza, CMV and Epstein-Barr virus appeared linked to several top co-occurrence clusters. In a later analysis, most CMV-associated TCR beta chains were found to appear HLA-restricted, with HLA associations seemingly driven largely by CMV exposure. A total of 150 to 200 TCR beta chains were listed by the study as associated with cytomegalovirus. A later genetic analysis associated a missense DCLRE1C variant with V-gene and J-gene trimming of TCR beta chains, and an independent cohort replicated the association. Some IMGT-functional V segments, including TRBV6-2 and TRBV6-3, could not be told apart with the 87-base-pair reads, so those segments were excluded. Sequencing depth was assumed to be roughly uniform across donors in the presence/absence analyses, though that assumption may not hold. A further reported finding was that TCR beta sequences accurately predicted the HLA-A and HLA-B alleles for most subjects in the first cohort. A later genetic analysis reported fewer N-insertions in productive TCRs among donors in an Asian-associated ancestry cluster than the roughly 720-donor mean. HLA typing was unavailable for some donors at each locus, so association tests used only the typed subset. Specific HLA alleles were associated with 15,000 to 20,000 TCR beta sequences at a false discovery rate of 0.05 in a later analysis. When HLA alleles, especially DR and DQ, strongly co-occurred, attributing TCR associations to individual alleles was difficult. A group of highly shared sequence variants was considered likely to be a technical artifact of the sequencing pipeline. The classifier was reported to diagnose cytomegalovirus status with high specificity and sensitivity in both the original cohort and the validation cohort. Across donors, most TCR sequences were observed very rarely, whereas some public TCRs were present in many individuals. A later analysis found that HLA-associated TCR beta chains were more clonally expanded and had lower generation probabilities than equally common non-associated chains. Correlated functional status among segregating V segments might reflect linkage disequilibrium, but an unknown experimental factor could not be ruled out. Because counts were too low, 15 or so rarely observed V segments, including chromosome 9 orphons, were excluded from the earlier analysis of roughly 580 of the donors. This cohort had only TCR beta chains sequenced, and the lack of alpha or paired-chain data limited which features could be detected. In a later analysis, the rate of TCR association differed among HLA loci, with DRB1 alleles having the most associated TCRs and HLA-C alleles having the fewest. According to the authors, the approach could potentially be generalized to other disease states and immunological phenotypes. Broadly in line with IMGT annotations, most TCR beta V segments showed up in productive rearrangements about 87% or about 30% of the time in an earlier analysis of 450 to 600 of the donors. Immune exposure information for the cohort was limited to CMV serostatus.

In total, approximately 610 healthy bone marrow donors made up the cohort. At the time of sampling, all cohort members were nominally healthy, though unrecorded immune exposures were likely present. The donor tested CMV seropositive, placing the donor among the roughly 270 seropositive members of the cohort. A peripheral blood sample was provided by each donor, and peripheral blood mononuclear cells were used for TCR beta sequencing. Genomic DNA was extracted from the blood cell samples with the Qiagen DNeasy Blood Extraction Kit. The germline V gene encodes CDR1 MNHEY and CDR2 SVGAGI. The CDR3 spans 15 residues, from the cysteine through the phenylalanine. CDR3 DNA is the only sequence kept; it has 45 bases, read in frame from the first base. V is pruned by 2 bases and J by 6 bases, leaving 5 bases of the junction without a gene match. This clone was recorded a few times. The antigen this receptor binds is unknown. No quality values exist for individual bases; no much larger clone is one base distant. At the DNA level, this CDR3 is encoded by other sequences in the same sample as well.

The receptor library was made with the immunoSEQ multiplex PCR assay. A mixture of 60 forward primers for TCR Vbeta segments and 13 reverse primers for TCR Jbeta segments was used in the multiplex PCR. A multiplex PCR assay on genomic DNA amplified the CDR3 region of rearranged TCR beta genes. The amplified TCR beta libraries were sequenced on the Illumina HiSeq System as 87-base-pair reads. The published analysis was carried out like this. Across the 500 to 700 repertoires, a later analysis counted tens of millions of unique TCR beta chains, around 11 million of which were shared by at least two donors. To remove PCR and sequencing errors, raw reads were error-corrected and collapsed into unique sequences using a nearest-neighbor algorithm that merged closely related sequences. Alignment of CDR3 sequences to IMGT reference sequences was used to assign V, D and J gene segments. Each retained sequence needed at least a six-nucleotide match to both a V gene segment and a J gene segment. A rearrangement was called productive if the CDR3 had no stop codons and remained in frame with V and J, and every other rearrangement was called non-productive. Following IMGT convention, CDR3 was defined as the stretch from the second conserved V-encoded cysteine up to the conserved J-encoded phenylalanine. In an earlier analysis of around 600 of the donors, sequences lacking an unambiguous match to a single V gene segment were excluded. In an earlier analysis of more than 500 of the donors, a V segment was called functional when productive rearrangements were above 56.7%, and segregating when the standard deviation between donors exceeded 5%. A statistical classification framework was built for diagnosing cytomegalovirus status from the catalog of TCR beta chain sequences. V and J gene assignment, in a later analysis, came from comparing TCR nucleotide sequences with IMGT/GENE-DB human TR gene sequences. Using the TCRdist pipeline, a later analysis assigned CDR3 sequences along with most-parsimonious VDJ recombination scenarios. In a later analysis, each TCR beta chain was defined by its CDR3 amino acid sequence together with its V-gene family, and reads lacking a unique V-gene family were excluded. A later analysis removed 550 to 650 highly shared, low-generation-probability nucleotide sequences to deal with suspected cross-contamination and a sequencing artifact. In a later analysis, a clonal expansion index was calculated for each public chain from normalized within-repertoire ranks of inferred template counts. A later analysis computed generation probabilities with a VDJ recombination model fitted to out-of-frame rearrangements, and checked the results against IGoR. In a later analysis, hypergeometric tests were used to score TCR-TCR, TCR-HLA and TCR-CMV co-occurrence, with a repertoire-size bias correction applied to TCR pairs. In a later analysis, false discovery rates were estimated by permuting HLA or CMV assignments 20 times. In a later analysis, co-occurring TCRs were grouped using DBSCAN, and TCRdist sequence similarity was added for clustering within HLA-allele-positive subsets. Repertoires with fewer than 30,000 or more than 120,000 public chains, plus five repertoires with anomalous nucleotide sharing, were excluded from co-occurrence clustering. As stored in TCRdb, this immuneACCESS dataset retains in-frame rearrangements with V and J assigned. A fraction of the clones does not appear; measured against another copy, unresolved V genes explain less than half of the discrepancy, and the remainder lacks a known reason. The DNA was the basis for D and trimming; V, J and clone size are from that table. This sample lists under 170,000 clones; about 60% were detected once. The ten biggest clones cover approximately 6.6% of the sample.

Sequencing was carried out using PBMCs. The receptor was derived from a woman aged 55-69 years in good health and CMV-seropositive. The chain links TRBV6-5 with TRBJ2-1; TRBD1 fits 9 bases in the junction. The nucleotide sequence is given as TGTGCCAGCAGTTACGGACAGGGGTTTCGCAATGAGCAGTTCTTC. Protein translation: CASSYGQGFRNEQFF.